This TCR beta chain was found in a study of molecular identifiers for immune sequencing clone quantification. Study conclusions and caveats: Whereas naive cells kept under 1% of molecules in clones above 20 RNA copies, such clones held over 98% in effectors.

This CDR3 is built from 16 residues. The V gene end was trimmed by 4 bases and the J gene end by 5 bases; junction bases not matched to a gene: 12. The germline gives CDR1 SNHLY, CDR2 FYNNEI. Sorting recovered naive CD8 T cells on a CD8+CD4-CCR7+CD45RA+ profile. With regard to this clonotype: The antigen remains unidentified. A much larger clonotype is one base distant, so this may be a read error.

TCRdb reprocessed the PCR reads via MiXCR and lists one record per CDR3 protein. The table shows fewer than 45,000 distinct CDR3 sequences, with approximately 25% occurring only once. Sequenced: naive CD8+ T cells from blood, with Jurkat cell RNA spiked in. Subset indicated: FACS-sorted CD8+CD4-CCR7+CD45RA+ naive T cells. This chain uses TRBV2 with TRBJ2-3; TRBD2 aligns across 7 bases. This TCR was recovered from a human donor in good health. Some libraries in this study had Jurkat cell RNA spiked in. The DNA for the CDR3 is TGTGCCAGCAGTGCCGTTGGGGCGGGGGAAGTAGATACGCAGTATTTT. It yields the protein CASSAVGAGEVDTQYF. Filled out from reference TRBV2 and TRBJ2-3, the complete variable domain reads EPEVTQTPSHQVTQMGQEVILRCVPISNHLYFYWYRQILGQKVEFLVSFYNNEISEKSEIFDDQFSVERPDGSNFTLKIRSTKLEDSAMYFCASSAVGAGEVDTQYFGPGTRLTVL.